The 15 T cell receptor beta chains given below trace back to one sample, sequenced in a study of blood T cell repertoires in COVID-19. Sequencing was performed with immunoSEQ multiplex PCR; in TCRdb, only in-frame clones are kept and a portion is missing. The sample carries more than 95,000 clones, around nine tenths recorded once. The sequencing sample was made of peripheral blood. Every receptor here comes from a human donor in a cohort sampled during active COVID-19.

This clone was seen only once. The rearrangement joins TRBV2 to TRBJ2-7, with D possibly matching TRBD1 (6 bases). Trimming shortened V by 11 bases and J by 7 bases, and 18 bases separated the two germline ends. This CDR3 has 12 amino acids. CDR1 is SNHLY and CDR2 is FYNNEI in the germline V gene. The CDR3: CARGGVGAEQYF. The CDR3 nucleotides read TGTGCCCGCGGTGGGGTGGGGGCGGAGCAGTACTTC.

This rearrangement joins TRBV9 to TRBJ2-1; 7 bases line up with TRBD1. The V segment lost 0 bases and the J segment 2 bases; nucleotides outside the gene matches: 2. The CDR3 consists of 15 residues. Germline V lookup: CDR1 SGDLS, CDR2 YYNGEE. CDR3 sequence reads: CASSVVGTAYNEQFF. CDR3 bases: TGTGCCAGCAGCGTAGTGGGGACAGCCTACAATGAGCAGTTCTTC.

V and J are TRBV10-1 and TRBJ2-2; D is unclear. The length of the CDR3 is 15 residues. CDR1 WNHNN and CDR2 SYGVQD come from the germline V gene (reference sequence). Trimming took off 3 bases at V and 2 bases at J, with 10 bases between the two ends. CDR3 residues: CASSDFLENTGELFF. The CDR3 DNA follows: TGCGCCAGCAGTGACTTTCTAGAAAACACCGGGGAGCTGTTTTTT.

In DNA, the CDR3 is TGTGCCAGCAGCCCCTATAGGGCAGGGGCGAGAGCTAACTATGGCTACACCTTC. This translates into CASSPYRAGARANYGYTF. The rearrangement uses TRBV7-6 and TRBJ1-2, with D perhaps matching TRBD1 (6 bases). The V end was cut by 5 bases, the J end by 0 bases, with 22 bases between. Germline values: CDR1 SGHVS, CDR2 FNYEAQ. The CDR3 has 18 amino acids.

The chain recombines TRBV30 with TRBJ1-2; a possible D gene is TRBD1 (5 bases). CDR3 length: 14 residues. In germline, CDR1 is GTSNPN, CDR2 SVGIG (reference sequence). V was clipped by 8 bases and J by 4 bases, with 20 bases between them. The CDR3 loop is CAQQGEGRGYGYTF. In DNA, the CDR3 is TGTGCCCAACAAGGGGAGGGGCGCGGCTATGGCTACACCTTC.

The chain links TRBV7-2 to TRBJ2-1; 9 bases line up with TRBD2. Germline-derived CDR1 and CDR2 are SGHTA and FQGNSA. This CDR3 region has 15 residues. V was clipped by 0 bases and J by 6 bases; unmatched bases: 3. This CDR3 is CASSLAGSGSNEQFF. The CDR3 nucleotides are TGTGCCAGCAGCTTAGCCGGTAGCGGGAGCAATGAGCAGTTCTTC.

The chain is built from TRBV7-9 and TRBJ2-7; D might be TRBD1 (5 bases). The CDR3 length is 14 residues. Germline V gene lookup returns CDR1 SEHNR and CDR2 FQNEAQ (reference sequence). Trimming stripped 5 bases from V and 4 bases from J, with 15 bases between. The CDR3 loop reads CASSPGPGFYEQYF. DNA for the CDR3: TGTGCCAGCAGCCCGGGCCCAGGGTTTTACGAGCAGTACTTC. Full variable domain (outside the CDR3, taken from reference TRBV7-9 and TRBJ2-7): DTGVSQNPRHKITKRGQNVTFRCDPISEHNRLYWYRQTLGQGPEFLTYFQNEAQLEKSRLLSDRFSAERPKGSFSTLEIQRTEQGDSAMYLCASSPGPGFYEQYFGPGTRLTVT.

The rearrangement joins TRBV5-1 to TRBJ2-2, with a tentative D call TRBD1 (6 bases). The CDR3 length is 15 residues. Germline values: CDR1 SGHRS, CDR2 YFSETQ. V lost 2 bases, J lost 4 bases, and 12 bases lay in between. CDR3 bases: TGCGCCAGCAGCTTAACGACAGGACTCACCGGGGAGCTGTTTTTT. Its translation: CASSLTTGLTGELFF.

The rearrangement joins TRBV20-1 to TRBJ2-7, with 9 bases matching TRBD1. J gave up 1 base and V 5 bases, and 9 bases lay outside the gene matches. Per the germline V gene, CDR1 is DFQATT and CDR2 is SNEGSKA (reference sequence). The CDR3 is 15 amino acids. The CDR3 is CSAGGEGTGSYEQYF. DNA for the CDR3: TGCAGTGCTGGTGGTGAGGGGACAGGGTCCTACGAGCAGTACTTC.

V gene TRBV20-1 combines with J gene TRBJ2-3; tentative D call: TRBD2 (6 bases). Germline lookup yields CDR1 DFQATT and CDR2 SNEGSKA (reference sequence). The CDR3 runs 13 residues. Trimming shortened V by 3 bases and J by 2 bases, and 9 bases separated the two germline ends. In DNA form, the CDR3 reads TGCAGTGCTAGTAGCGGTCTCACAGATACGCAGTATTTT. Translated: CSASSGLTDTQYF.

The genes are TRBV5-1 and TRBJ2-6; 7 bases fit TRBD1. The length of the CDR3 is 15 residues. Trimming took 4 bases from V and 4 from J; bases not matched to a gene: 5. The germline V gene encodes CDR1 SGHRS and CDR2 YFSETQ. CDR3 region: CASSLDRAGANVLTF. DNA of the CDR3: TGCGCCAGCAGCCTTGACAGGGCCGGGGCCAACGTCCTGACTTTC.

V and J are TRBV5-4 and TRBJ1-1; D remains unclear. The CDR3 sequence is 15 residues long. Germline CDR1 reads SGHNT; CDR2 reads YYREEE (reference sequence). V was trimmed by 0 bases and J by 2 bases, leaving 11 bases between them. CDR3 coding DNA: TGTGCCAGCAGCTTGGCCACGGGTAGAAACACTGAAGCTTTCTTT. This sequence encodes CASSLATGRNTEAFF.

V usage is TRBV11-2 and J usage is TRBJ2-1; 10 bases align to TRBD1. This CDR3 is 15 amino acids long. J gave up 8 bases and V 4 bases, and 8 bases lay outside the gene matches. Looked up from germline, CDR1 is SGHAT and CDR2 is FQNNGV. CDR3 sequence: CASSSMTGGIDEQFF. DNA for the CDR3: TGTGCCAGCAGCTCTATGACAGGGGGCATCGATGAGCAGTTCTTC.

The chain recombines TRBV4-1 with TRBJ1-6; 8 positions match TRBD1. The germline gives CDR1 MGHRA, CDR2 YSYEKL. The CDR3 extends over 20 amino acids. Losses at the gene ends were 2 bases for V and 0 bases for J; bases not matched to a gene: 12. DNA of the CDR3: TGCGCCAGCAGCCAAACAGGGACAGGCCAATTCAGCTCCTATAATTCACCCCTCCACTTT. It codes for CASSQTGTGQFSSYNSPLHF.

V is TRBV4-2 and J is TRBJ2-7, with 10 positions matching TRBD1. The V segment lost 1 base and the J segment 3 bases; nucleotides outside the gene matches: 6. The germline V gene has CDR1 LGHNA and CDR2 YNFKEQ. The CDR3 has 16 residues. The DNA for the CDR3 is TGTGCCAGCAGCCAAGCCGGGGGACAGGGGCACTACGAGCAGTACTTC. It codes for CASSQAGGQGHYEQYF.